A selection of T cell receptor beta chains follows, all from one sample in a study of T cell responses to AZD1222 COVID-19 vaccine. The method was immunoSEQ multiplex PCR; TCRdb's version includes in-frame clones alone and lacks a portion of them. The sample records about 85,000 clones, about 90% being singletons. The source was peripheral blood, collected on day 0 of AZD1222 vaccination. The receptor source for this set is an adult in good health. Each CDR3 is given with its conserved first and last residue. The D gene is left open where the match is weak. Clone size is stated in some rows and not others, as once, few, many or a class when expanded.

J	D	V	size	DNA	CDR3
TRBJ2-1	NA	TRBV6-6	NA	TGTGCCAGCAGTTACGGAGGACCCCTTATCAATGAGCAGTTCTTC	CASSYGGPLINEQFF
TRBJ2-2	NA	TRBV30	few	TGTGCCTGGAGTCCCGGGACCGGGGAGCTGTTTTTT	CAWSPGTGELFF
TRBJ1-1	TRBD1	TRBV9	NA	TGTGCCAGCAGCGTAGTGGACAGGCAAAACACTGAAGCTTTCTTT	CASSVVDRQNTEAFF
TRBJ1-6	NA	TRBV5-6	NA	TGTGCCAGCAGTTCTACAGGGTCGCGGTCCTATAATTCACCCCTCCACTTT	CASSSTGSRSYNSPLHF
TRBJ1-6	TRBD1	TRBV7-2	NA	TGTGCCAGCAGCTTAGTTGTAGGGGGCAATTCACCCCTCCACTTT	CASSLVVGGNSPLHF
TRBJ2-7	TRBD2	TRBV7-2	NA	TGTGCCAGCAGCTCGACTAGCGGGACCTACGAGCAGTACTTC	CASSSTSGTYEQYF
TRBJ1-5	NA	TRBV9	NA	TGTGCCAGCAGCTCCTTCGACAGTATCAATCAGCCCCAGCATTTT	CASSSFDSINQPQHF
TRBJ2-7	NA	TRBV5-6	once	TGTGCCAGCAGCCGGGGGTGGGTTTACTACGAGCAGTACTTC	CASSRGWVYYEQYF
TRBJ1-5	NA	TRBV10-3	few	TGTGCCATCAGTGACAGTCACGGCAATCAGCCCCAGCATTTT	CAISDSHGNQPQHF
TRBJ1-1	TRBD1	TRBV30	NA	TGTGCCTGGAGGGGGACAGGTACGCCTGAAGCTTTCTTT	CAWRGTGTPEAFF
TRBJ2-7	NA	TRBV2	NA	TGTGCCAGCAGTGAGTGGCGGCACCCCGAGCAGTACTTC	CASSEWRHPEQYF
TRBJ2-2	NA	TRBV18	NA	TGTGCCAGCTCACCCTTGGGAACCGGGGAGCTGTTTTTT	CASSPLGTGELFF
TRBJ1-4	TRBD1	TRBV7-9	NA	TGTGCCAGCAGCTTGGGACAGGGAGGGGATAATGAAAAACTGTTTTTT	CASSLGQGGDNEKLFF
TRBJ2-7	NA	TRBV6-5	few	TGTGCCAGCAGCCGAGGGTGGGAGTCGTACGAGCAGTACTTC	CASSRGWESYEQYF
TRBJ1-1	TRBD1	TRBV7-9	NA	TGTGCCAGCAGCGACCCCGGGACAGGGGGCACTGAAGCTTTCTTT	CASSDPGTGGTEAFF
TRBJ1-1	TRBD1	TRBV5-1	NA	TGCGCCAGCAGCTTTACGGACAGGGCTAAGGGCACTGAAGCTTTCTTT	CASSFTDRAKGTEAFF
TRBJ2-5	NA	TRBV10-3	NA	TGTGCCATCAGTGCAAGGGGGGAAGAGACCCAGTACTTC	CAISARGEETQYF
TRBJ2-3	NA	TRBV10-2	NA	TGCGCCAGCAGTGCTAGGGCCCGCATGAGCACAGATACGCAGTATTTT	CASSARARMSTDTQYF
TRBJ2-7	NA	TRBV28	NA	TGTGCCAGCATAAGGACCGGGACCTTTGCCTACGAGCAGTACTTC	CASIRTGTFAYEQYF
TRBJ1-1	NA	TRBV28	NA	TGTGCCAGCAGTCCTATACGGGCAAACAGGGCCGAGAACACTGAAGCTTTCTTT	CASSPIRANRAENTEAFF
TRBJ2-7	NA	TRBV7-2	NA	TGTGCCAGCAGTCCAAGTTGGGGGGCGGACGAGCAGTACTTC	CASSPSWGADEQYF
TRBJ1-6	NA	TRBV6-2/TRBV6-3	NA	TGTGCCAGCAGTTACCAGGGTGACCGGTCACCCCTCCACTTT	CASSYQGDRSPLHF
TRBJ1-1	TRBD1	TRBV19	NA	TGTGCCAGTATCTTGGACAGGGCCGGCACTGAAGCTTTCTTT	CASILDRAGTEAFF
TRBJ2-1	TRBD2	TRBV4-3	few	TGCGCCAGCAGCCAAGAACAGTCGCTAGCGGGAGCAGGTGAGCAGTTCTTC	CASSQEQSLAGAGEQFF
TRBJ1-5	TRBD1	TRBV10-3	NA	TGTGCCATCAGTGACCCTGACAGGGGGTTTAGCAATCAGCCCCAGCATTTT	CAISDPDRGFSNQPQHF
TRBJ1-3	TRBD1	TRBV7-9	NA	TGTGCCAGCAGCATTCAGGGGGCTGGAAACACCATATATTTT	CASSIQGAGNTIYF
TRBJ2-5	TRBD1	TRBV27	few	TGTGCCAGCGGACCCGGGACAGGGATTCAAGAGACCCAGTACTTC	CASGPGTGIQETQYF
TRBJ1-2	TRBD1	TRBV19	once	TGTGCCAGTAGTATCGAGTTCCGGGACAGGGGGCATGGCTACACCTTC	CASSIEFRDRGHGYTF
TRBJ1-2	NA	TRBV7-2	NA	TGTGCCAGCAGCTTAGGGGCGGGTGGCGGCTACACCTTC	CASSLGAGGGYTF
TRBJ2-7	TRBD1	TRBV19	NA	TGTGCCAGTAGTCCATTGGACAGGGCGCGCGAGCAGTACTTC	CASSPLDRAREQYF
TRBJ1-2	NA	TRBV6-6	NA	TGTGCCAGCATCCTACAGGGTACAGGAGGCTACACCTTC	CASILQGTGGYTF
TRBJ1-1	NA	TRBV5-4	NA	TGTGCCAGCAGCCCGGAGTTGGGGAACACTGAAGCTTTCTTT	CASSPELGNTEAFF
TRBJ2-3	NA	TRBV5-1	NA	TGCGCCAGCAGCTTGGTGGTATGGGATACGCAGTATTTT	CASSLVVWDTQYF
TRBJ2-4	NA	TRBV21-1	NA	TGTGCCAGCAGCAAAGCCGGTTTAGAAAGGACGGATTACATTCAGTACTTC	CASSKAGLERTDYIQYF
TRBJ2-1	NA	TRBV4-1	NA	TGCGCCAGCAGCCACCCCCCCCGGCGCAATGAGCAGTTCTTC	CASSHPPRRNEQFF
TRBJ1-6	TRBD1	TRBV30	NA	TGTGCCTGGAGTCGGGACAGGGGTAGTTCACCCCTCCACTTT	CAWSRDRGSSPLHF
TRBJ2-2	NA	TRBV5-8	NA	TGTGCCAGCAGCTTCTGGAGCATCGGGGAGCTGTTTTTT	CASSFWSIGELFF
TRBJ1-1	NA	TRBV29-1	NA	TGCAGCGTTGACCCAAATTCGGGGACTGAAGCTTTCTTT	CSVDPNSGTEAFF
TRBJ1-1	NA	TRBV28	NA	TGTGCCAGCAGTACCGACAGTAATCATTTTCTCTTT	CASSTDSNHFLF
TRBJ2-3	TRBD2	TRBV29-1	NA	TGCAGCTCCGAGGATACTAGCGGGACAGATACGCAGTATTTT	CSSEDTSGTDTQYF
TRBJ2-7	TRBD2	TRBV5-1	NA	TGCGCCAGCAGCCTCCGGATTAGCGGGGGGTCCGACTCCTACGAGCAGTACTTC	CASSLRISGGSDSYEQYF
TRBJ2-3	TRBD2	TRBV6-6	once	TGTGCCAGCAGTTTGCAGCGGGGGGCGGGAGATACGCAGTATTTT	CASSLQRGAGDTQYF
TRBJ1-1	TRBD1	TRBV12-5	NA	TGTGCTAGTGGTTTGGCATCCTACCCGACAGGGTTTGCTGAAGCTTTCTTT	CASGLASYPTGFAEAFF
TRBJ2-7	TRBD2	TRBV7-9	once	TGTGCCAGCAGCCAGGCTAGCGGGAGGACCCACGAGCAGTACTTC	CASSQASGRTHEQYF
TRBJ1-4	NA	TRBV9	NA	TGTGCCAGCAGCGTAGGCGATGCAACTAATGAAAAACTGTTTTTT	CASSVGDATNEKLFF
TRBJ2-3	NA	TRBV19	NA	TGTGCCAGTAGTAGGGGGTATTGGGGCACAGATACGCAGTATTTT	CASSRGYWGTDTQYF
TRBJ1-2	NA	TRBV6-5	NA	TGTGCCAGCAGGGCTGGGACGGCATCTAACTATGGCTACACCTTC	CASRAGTASNYGYTF
TRBJ2-3	TRBD2	TRBV4-1	NA	TGCGCCAGCAGCCAAGAGCCCCGCACTAGCGGGATGACAGATACGCAGTATTTT	CASSQEPRTSGMTDTQYF
TRBJ2-1	NA	TRBV12-3/TRBV12-4	NA	TGTGCCAGCAGCCCAAACAGGTACAATGAGCAGTTCTTC	CASSPNRYNEQFF
TRBJ1-4	TRBD1	TRBV6-1	NA	TGTGCCAGCAGTGCTCGGGACAGGGGAGCAACTAATGAAAAACTGTTTTTT	CASSARDRGATNEKLFF
TRBJ2-7	NA	TRBV5-6	NA	TGTGCCAGCAGCTTGGGACAGGACACCCGTCAGCAGTACTTC	CASSLGQDTRQQYF
TRBJ2-5	NA	TRBV18	NA	TGTGCCAGCTCCTCGATCCATGGGGGGTCAGGTGAGACCCAGTACTTC	CASSSIHGGSGETQYF
TRBJ1-1	TRBD1	TRBV20-1	NA	TGCAGTGCTAGTCCCGGACAGGGACACACTGAAGCTTTCTTT	CSASPGQGHTEAFF
TRBJ2-1	NA	TRBV9	NA	TGTGCCAGCTCCCCAACGTCCGGAAATGAGCAGTTCTTC	CASSPTSGNEQFF
TRBJ2-1	TRBD1	TRBV2	few	TGTGCCAGCAGAGCCGGGACAGGGACCTACAATGAGCAGTTCTTC	CASRAGTGTYNEQFF
TRBJ2-3	TRBD2	TRBV18	NA	TGTGCCAGCTCCACGGCCGGGACTAGCGCATTCACAGATACGCAGTATTTT	CASSTAGTSAFTDTQYF
TRBJ2-6	NA	TRBV18	NA	TGTGCCAGCTCACCCGGGATGTCTGGGGCCAACGTCCTGACTTTC	CASSPGMSGANVLTF
TRBJ1-2	TRBD1	TRBV7-9	NA	TGTGCCAGCAGCCTCCGGGACAGGTTTTTAAACTATGGCTACACCTTC	CASSLRDRFLNYGYTF
TRBJ1-5	TRBD1	TRBV27	few	TGTGCCAGCAGGCCGGGACAGACGAATCAGCCCCAGCATTTT	CASRPGQTNQPQHF
TRBJ2-5	NA	TRBV11-1	NA	TGTGCCAGCAGCTTAGCGCAGGCAGGGGGGCAAGAGACCCAGTACTTC	CASSLAQAGGQETQYF